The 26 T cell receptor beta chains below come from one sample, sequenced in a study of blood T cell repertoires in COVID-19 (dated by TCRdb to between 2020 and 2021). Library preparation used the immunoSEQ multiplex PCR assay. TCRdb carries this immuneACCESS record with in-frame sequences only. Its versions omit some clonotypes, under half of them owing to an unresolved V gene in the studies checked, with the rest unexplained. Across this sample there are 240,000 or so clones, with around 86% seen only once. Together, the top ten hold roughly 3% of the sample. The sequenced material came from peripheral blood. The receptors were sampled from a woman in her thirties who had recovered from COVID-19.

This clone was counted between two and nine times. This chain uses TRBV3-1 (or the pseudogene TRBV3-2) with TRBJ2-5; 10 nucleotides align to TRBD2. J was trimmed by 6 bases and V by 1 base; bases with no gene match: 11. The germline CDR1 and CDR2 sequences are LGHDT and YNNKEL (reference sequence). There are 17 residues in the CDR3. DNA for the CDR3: TGTGCCAGCAGCCAAGGATCTCCTAGCGGGGGTACAAAGACCCAGTACTTC. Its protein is CASSQGSPSGGTKTQYF.

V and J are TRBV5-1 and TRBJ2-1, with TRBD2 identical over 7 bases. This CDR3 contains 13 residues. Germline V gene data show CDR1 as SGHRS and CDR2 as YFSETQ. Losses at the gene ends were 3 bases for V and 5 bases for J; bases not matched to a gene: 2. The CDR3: CASSSGTNNEQFF. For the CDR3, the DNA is TGCGCCAGCAGCTCTGGGACTAACAATGAGCAGTTCTTC.

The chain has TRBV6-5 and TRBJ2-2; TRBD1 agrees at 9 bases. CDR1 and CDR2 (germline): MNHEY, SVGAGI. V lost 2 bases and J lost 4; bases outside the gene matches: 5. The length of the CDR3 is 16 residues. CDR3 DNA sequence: TGTGCCAGCAGTTACGGTGGGACAGGGCGCACCGGGGAGCTGTTTTTT. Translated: CASSYGGTGRTGELFF.

This chain's CDR3 is CASTEGGRGRKNIQYF. The CDR3 nucleotides are TGTGCCAGCACCGAGGGGGGCAGGGGGCGGAAAAACATTCAGTACTTC. The chain carries TRBV11-3 and TRBJ2-4, with 8 bases that match TRBD1. Germline CDR1 is SGHNT and CDR2 is YENEEA. This CDR3 region has 16 residues. V lost 7 bases and J lost 4; bases outside the gene matches: 12.

The CDR3, as DNA: TGTGCCAGCGAGAGGGGGGGAATACAAGAGACCCAGTACTTC. As protein: CASERGGIQETQYF. The genes are TRBV2 and TRBJ2-5; D possibly corresponds to TRBD2 (7 bases). Trimming cost V 8 bases and J 2 bases, with 15 bases left between them. CDR3 size: 14 residues. Germline V gene lookup returns CDR1 SNHLY and CDR2 FYNNEI.

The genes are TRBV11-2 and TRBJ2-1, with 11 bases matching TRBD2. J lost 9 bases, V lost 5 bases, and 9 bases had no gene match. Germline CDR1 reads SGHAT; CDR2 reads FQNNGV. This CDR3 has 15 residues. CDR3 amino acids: CASSQLAGGRGEQFF. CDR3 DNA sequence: TGTGCCAGCAGCCAGCTAGCGGGGGGCAGGGGTGAGCAGTTCTTC.

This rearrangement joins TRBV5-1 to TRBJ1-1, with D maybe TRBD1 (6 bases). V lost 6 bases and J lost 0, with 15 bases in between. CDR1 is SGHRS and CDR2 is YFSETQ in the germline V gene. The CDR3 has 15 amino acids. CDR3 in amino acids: CASNRGAGLNTEAFF. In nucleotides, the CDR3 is TGCGCCAGCAACCGGGGGGCAGGGTTGAACACTGAAGCTTTCTTT.

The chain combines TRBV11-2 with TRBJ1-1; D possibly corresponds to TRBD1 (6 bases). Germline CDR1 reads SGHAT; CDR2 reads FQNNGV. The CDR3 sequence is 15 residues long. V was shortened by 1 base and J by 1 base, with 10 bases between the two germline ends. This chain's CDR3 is CASSLGGHSNTEAFF. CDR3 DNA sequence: TGTGCCAGCAGCTTAGGGGGACACTCGAACACTGAAGCTTTCTTT.

CDR3 amino acids: CASSYDRGISEAFF. The CDR3 DNA reads TGTGCCAGCAGTTACGACAGGGGTATTTCTGAAGCTTTCTTT. The chain carries TRBV6-5 and TRBJ1-1; 8 bases are a match to TRBD1. Germline loops: CDR1 MNHEY, CDR2 SVGAGI. J gave up 6 bases and V 2 bases, and 5 bases lay outside the gene matches. The CDR3 sequence is 14 residues long.

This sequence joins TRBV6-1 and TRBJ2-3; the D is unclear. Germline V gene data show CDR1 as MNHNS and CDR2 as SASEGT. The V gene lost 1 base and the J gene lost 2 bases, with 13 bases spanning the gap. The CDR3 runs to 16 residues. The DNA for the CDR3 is TGTGCCAGCAGTGAAGGCCCCGGTAGACTCACAGATACGCAGTATTTT. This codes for CASSEGPGRLTDTQYF.

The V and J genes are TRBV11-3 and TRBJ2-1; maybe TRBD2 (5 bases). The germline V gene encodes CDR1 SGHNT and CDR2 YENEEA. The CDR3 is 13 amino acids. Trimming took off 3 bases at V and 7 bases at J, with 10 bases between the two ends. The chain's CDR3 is CASSFGRLNEQFF. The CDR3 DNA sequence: TGTGCCAGCAGCTTTGGCAGACTAAATGAGCAGTTCTTC.

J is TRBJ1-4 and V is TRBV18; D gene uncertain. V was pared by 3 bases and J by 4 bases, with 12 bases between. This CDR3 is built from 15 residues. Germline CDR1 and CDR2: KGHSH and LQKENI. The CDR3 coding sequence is TGTGCCAGCTCACCCGTAAGCGGGCTTAATGAAAAACTGTTTTTT. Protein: CASSPVSGLNEKLFF.

The CDR3 here is CASSQFVPSTYTF. CDR3 nucleotides: TGCGCCAGCAGCCAATTCGTGCCCTCTACTTACACCTTC. V and J are TRBV4-1 and TRBJ1-2; no clear D gene. The CDR3 sequence is 13 residues long. Germline CDR1 reads MGHRA; CDR2 reads YSYEKL. Trimming removed 2 bases at V and 11 bases at J, with 15 bases between.

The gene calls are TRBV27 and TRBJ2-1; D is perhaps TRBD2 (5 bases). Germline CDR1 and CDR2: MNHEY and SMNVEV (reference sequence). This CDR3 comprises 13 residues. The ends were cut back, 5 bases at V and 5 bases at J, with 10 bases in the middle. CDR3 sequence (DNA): TGTGCCAGCAGTGACTATGGGGACAATGAGCAGTTCTTC. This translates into CASSDYGDNEQFF.

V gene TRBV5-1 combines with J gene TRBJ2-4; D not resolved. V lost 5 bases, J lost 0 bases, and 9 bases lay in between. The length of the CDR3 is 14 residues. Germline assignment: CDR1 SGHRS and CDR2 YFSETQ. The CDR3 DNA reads TGCGCCAGCAGACAAAACGTAGCCAAAAACATTCAGTACTTC. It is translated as CASRQNVAKNIQYF.

DNA of the CDR3: TGCGCCAGCAGTACCGCACCCAGGGGGCCGGGGGAGCAGTACTTC. The encoded protein is CASSTAPRGPGEQYF. The chain recombines TRBV4-1 with TRBJ2-7; 8 nucleotides agree with TRBD1. This CDR3 has 15 amino acids. Germline V gene lookup returns CDR1 MGHRA and CDR2 YSYEKL. The trim removed 6 bases at V and 7 bases at J, leaving 14 bases unmatched.

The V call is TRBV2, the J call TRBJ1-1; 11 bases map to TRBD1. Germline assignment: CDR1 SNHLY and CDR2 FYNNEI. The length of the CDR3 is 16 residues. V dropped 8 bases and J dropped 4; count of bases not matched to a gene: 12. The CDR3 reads CASALDPGQGGTEAFF. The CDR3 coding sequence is TGTGCCAGCGCCCTCGACCCGGGACAGGGGGGCACTGAAGCTTTCTTT.

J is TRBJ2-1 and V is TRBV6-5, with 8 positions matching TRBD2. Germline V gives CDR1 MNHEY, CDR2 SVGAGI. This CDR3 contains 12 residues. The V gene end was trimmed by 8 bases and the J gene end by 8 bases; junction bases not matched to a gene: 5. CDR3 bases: TGTGCCAGCGGGACTAGTATTTATGAGCAGTTCTTC. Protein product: CASGTSIYEQFF.

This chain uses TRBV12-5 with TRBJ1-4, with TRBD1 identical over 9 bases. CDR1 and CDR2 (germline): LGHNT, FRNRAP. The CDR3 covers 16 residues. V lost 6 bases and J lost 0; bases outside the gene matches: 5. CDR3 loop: CASGPDRGSTNEKLFF. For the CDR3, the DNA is TGTGCTAGTGGGCCAGACAGGGGGTCAACTAATGAAAAACTGTTTTTT.

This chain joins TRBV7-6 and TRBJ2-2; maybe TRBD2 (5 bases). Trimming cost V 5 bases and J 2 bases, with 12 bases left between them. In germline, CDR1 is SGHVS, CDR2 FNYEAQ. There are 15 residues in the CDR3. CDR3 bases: TGTGCCAGCAGCCCGAAGAGGGATAACACCGGGGAGCTGTTTTTT. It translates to CASSPKRDNTGELFF. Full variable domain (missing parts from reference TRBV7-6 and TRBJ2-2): GAGVSQSPRYKVTKRGQDVALRCDPISGHVSLYWYRQALGQGPEFLTYFNYEAQQDKSGLPNDRFSAERPEGSISTLTIQRTEQRDSAMYRCASSPKRDNTGELFFGEGSRLTVL.

CDR3 coding DNA: TGCGCCAGCAGTCGGGCAGGGGTCTCCTACGAGCAGTACTTC. Amino acid sequence: CASSRAGVSYEQYF. The chain uses TRBV5-1 and TRBJ2-7, with D tentatively TRBD1 (6 bases). Germline assignment: CDR1 SGHRS and CDR2 YFSETQ. The CDR3 consists of 14 residues. Trimming pared 5 bases from V and 0 bases from J, leaving 12 bases between.

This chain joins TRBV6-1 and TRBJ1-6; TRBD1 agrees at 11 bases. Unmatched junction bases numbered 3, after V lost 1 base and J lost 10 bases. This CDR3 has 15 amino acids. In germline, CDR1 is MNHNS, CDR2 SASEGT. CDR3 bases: TGTGCCAGCAGTGAAGTCAGGACAGGGGGCTCACCCCTCCACTTT. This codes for CASSEVRTGGSPLHF.

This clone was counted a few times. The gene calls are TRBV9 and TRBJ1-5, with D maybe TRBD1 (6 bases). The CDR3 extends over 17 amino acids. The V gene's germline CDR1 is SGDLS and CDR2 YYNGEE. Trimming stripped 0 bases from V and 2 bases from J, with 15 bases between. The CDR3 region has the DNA TGTGCCAGCAGCGTAGAGGGGGTTGGGTGGGGCAATCAGCCCCAGCATTTT. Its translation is CASSVEGVGWGNQPQHF.

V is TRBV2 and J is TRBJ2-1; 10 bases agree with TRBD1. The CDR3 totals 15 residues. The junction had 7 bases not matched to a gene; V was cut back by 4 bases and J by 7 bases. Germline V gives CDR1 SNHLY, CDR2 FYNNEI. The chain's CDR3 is CASSAPGTGVNEQFF. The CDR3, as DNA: TGTGCCAGCAGTGCCCCCGGGACAGGGGTAAATGAGCAGTTCTTC.

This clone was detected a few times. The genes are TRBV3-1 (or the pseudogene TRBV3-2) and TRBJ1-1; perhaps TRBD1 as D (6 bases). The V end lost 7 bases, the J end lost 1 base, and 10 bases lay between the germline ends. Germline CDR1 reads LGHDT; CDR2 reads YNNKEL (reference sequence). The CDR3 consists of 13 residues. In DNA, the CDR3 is TGTGCCAGCACCTTACAGGGGAACACTGAAGCTTTCTTT. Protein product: CASTLQGNTEAFF.

The chain's CDR3 is CASSQRQGGMNTEAFF. CDR3 nucleotides: TGCGCCAGCAGCCAGCGACAGGGGGGGATGAACACTGAAGCTTTCTTT. The rearrangement joins TRBV5-1 to TRBJ1-1, with TRBD1 matching over 9 bases. CDR1 and CDR2 from the germline V gene are SGHRS and YFSETQ. The CDR3 sequence is 16 residues long. The J segment lost 0 bases and the V segment lost 4 bases, leaving 7 bases of the junction unmatched.